This T cell receptor (beta chain) came from a study of read filtering for tumor transcriptome and immune sequencing. The CDR3 runs 15 residues. Looked up from germline, CDR1 is KGHSH and CDR2 is LQKENI. The V segment lost 6 bases and the J segment 3 bases; nucleotides outside the gene matches: 6. There are many counts of this clonotype. The library was built from 400 ng RNA with molecular barcoded adaptors for alpha/delta and beta/gamma chains. Using its own MiXCR run on the reads, TCRdb lists one record per CDR3 protein. Seen here are 50,000 to 65,000 distinct CDR3 sequences, about 19% observed once, and the top ten hold more than 13%.

The sequencing sample was made of a population of CD138-negative cells sorted from bone marrow. V gene TRBV18 combines with J gene TRBJ2-3; 10 bases fit TRBD1. This TCR came from a donor over 35 with multiple myeloma. The CDR3 loop reads CASSPDRGSTDTQYF. Here the CDR3 DNA reads TGTGCCAGCTCGCCGGACAGGGGGTCGACAGATACGCAGTATTTT.